Here is one T cell receptor beta chain with its context. Its antigen remains undetermined. Base qualities are not recorded, but no much larger clone differs from it by a single base. The entry originates in a study of blood T cell repertoires in COVID-19 (dated by TCRdb to about 2020). Looking at the study overall: The collaborator samples originated in the United States, Italy and Spain and spanned the acute and convalescent phases of COVID-19. The repertoires were released in a freely available public database meant as a resource for research on the immune response to SARS-CoV-2. The samples were drawn from two sources: the first 160 participants of the ongoing ImmuneRACE study, and 950 to 1,500 subjects contributed by 6 global collaborators. Where HLA class I and class II types were available, the types were taken from metadata supplied by the sample provider, not from assay-based typing. The prospective study material was composed of cDNA or gDNA derived from T cells, B-cell-depleted T cells, or PBMCs. Subjects who had been exposed to COVID-19, were actively infected with it, or had recovered from it provided the deeply sampled blood TCRbeta repertoires that made up the dataset. Nearly every sample came with metadata listing a de-identified subject ID, COVID-19 status, age in years and sex. The full study reports these points: How much clinical and demographic metadata was included differed by source and by participant, and the metadata was provided uncurated.

TCRbeta CDR3 regions were amplified from genomic DNA by means of the immunoSEQ Assay, a bias-controlled multiplex PCR. As for the authors' bioinformatics: The number of nucleated cells in each sample was estimated from the amplification of reference gene primers within the assay. Sequence reads were collapsed and filtered to measure the absolute abundance of every unique TCRbeta CDR3 rearrangement. For each sample, productive Simpson clonality was calculated as the square root of Simpson's diversity index across productive rearrangements. This immuneACCESS table, as held by TCRdb, lists in-frame sequences with V and J called but not all clones. Of the missing ones, under half trace to an unresolved V gene in checked studies; the others have no known cause. Clone size and the V and J calls come from that table; the DNA yielded D and trimming. This sample is represented by more than 200,000 clones; approximately 80% of them were singletons. The ten largest clones capture under 30% of the sample.

Trimming removed 0 bases from V and 3 bases from J, leaving 9 bases between the germline ends. From the cysteine up to the phenylalanine, the CDR3 has a length of 15 residues. CDR3 DNA only is kept here, 45 bases in frame from base 1. The germline V gene encodes CDR1 LGHDT and CDR2 YNNKEL (reference sequence). Collaborating institutions collected whole blood in K2EDTA tubes following their own protocols. For TCRbeta analysis, collaborators shipped samples as frozen whole blood, isolated PBMCs, or DNA extracted from either of those sample types. This sequence originates from a man in his forties or fifties with acute or convalescent COVID-19. Recombination joined TRBV3-1 (or the pseudogene TRBV3-2) with TRBJ2-1; there is no confident call for the D gene. Material for sequencing was peripheral blood. The nucleotide sequence reads TGTGCCAGCAGCCAAGATCCCCCGGGCTACAATGAGCAGTTCTTC. Translation gives CASSQDPPGYNEQFF.